What follows are 32 T cell receptor beta chains derived from one specimen sequenced in a study of control samples from healthy donors and cancer patients. Repertoires were generated with immunoSEQ multiplex PCR, while TCRdb's copy carries only in-frame clones and drops some. The sample yields roughly 370,000 clones, 90% seen once. The sample taken for sequencing was PBMCs. The source is a man aged 40-49 years with head and neck cancer.

V and J are TRBV11-2 and TRBJ2-5; no clear D gene. V lost 6 bases and J lost 2, with 13 bases in between. The CDR3 contains 14 residues. The germline CDR1 and CDR2 sequences are SGHAT and FQNNGV. The CDR3 region is CASRYSGRQETQYF. The CDR3 nucleotides read TGTGCCAGCAGATATTCCGGTCGGCAAGAGACCCAGTACTTC.

This clone occurred once. The gene calls are TRBV6-1 and TRBJ1-2; a weak D match, TRBD1 (5 bases). Per the germline V gene, CDR1 is MNHNS and CDR2 is SASEGT. There are 13 residues in the CDR3. V lost 1 base, J lost 8 bases, and 11 bases lay in between. As DNA, the CDR3 is TGTGCCAGCAGTGAAGTCCCCAGGGACGGCTACACCTTC. It yields the protein CASSEVPRDGYTF.

DNA for the CDR3: TGTGCCTGGACCGTCGGGACAGTTCCCTACGAGCAGTACTTC. Amino acids: CAWTVGTVPYEQYF. The genes are TRBV30 and TRBJ2-7, with 7 nucleotides matching TRBD1. The CDR3 covers 14 residues. The trim removed 4 bases at V and 2 bases at J, leaving 8 bases unmatched. Germline loops: CDR1 GTSNPN, CDR2 SVGIG (reference sequence).

The V gene is TRBV6-5, the J gene TRBJ2-3; the D gene is possibly TRBD2 (5 bases). Germline CDR1 and CDR2: MNHEY and SVGAGI. The CDR3 runs to 14 residues. Trimming stripped 5 bases from V and 3 bases from J, with 12 bases between. CDR3 loop: CASSQDWLTDTQYF. DNA of the CDR3: TGTGCCAGCAGTCAGGACTGGTTGACAGATACGCAGTATTTT.

The chain joins TRBV19 to TRBJ2-2; a weak D match, TRBD2 (5 bases). V was pared by 3 bases and J by 0 bases, with 8 bases between. The CDR3 covers 15 residues. Germline V CDR1 and CDR2: LNHDA, SQIVND (reference sequence). The chain's CDR3 is CASSIGGANTGELFF. CDR3 nucleotide sequence: TGTGCCAGTAGTATTGGAGGTGCGAACACCGGGGAGCTGTTTTTT.

V and J are TRBV10-3 and TRBJ1-5; no clear D. The CDR3 runs to 12 residues. In germline, CDR1 is ENHRY, CDR2 SYGVKD. V dropped 6 bases and J dropped 4 bases, with 7 bases sitting between them. CDR3: CAISKTNQPQHF. DNA for the CDR3: TGTGCCATCAGCAAGACAAATCAGCCCCAGCATTTT.

The genes are TRBV3-1 (or the pseudogene TRBV3-2) and TRBJ2-3; a weak D match, TRBD1 (5 bases). The V gene lost 0 bases and the J gene lost 3 bases, with 7 bases spanning the gap. From germline, CDR1 is LGHDT and CDR2 YNNKEL (reference sequence). The CDR3 loop spans 14 amino acids. The CDR3, as DNA: TGTGCCAGCAGCCAAGATCCAGGGACAGATACGCAGTATTTT. It specifies CASSQDPGTDTQYF.

This chain connects TRBV20-1 to TRBJ2-2; no definite D call. Germline V CDR1 and CDR2: DFQATT, SNEGSKA (reference sequence). This CDR3 has 14 residues. Trimming pared 3 bases from V and 4 bases from J, leaving 12 bases between. CDR3: CSASVPWGTGELFF. CDR3 coding DNA: TGCAGTGCTAGTGTTCCATGGGGCACCGGGGAGCTGTTTTTT.

The rearrangement links TRBV9 to TRBJ2-7; 9 nucleotides line up with TRBD2. The CDR3 runs 14 residues. J was trimmed by 7 bases and V by 2 bases; bases with no gene match: 7. From germline, CDR1 is SGDLS and CDR2 YYNGEE. CDR3 nucleotide sequence: TGTGCCAGCAGCGTCGAAGCGGGGGGTTATGAGCAGTACTTC. Its protein is CASSVEAGGYEQYF. Using reference TRBV9 and TRBJ2-7 for the parts outside the CDR3, the full variable domain is DSGVTQTPKHLITATGQRVTLRCSPRSGDLSVYWYQQSLDQGLQFLIQYYNGEERAKGNILERFSAQQFPDLHSELNLSSLELGDSALYFCASSVEAGGYEQYFGPGTRLTVT.

CDR3 in amino acids: CASSLRTGGRYGYTF. The DNA of the CDR3 is TGTGCCAGCAGTTTAAGGACAGGGGGTCGGTATGGCTACACCTTC. J is TRBJ1-2 and V is TRBV28; 10 bases fit TRBD1. The CDR3 extends over 15 amino acids. Germline-derived CDR1 and CDR2 are MDHEN and SYDVKM. Trimming cost V 2 bases and J 5 bases; bases outside gene matches: 5.

V is TRBV11-3 and J is TRBJ2-3; TRBD2 aligns across 7 bases. Germline V gene data show CDR1 as SGHNT and CDR2 as YENEEA. This CDR3 has 15 residues. The trim removed 5 bases at V and 3 bases at J, leaving 8 bases unmatched. The CDR3 sequence: CASSLGQRGTDTQYF. CDR3 sequence (DNA): TGTGCCAGCAGCCTGGGTCAGCGGGGAACAGATACGCAGTATTTT.

The V and J genes are TRBV9 and TRBJ1-2; D is perhaps TRBD1 (6 bases). V was cut by 3 bases and J by 6 bases, with 21 bases left in between. Germline assignment: CDR1 SGDLS and CDR2 YYNGEE. This CDR3 spans 16 amino acids. The CDR3 region has the DNA TGTGCCAGCAGCGCCCAAGCCTCCGGGACACTGGATGGCTACACCTTC. Residues: CASSAQASGTLDGYTF.

This clone appeared once. This sequence joins TRBV5-4 and TRBJ1-4; the match to TRBD1 covers 9 bases. Germline V lookup: CDR1 SGHNT, CDR2 YYREEE (reference sequence). The CDR3 is 15 amino acids. The ends lost 1 base at V and 7 bases at J; junction bases unmatched: 5. In DNA, the CDR3 is TGTGCCAGCAGCTTGCCCGGGACAGGGACTGAAAAACTGTTTTTT. It yields the protein CASSLPGTGTEKLFF.

V gene TRBV28 combines with J gene TRBJ1-6; TRBD1 matches 7 bases. J was trimmed by 10 bases and V by 6 bases; bases with no gene match: 6. This CDR3 region has 13 residues. Germline V CDR1 and CDR2: MDHEN, SYDVKM. The CDR3 region has the DNA TGTGCCAGCAGCCCGACAGGGAACTCACCCCTCCACTTT. Its translation is CASSPTGNSPLHF.

On this clone itself: Other DNA variants within this sample encode the same CDR3. The CDR3 DNA follows: TGTGCCAGCAGCTTAGGGGCCGTCTCCTACAATGAGCAGTTCTTC. Residues: CASSLGAVSYNEQFF. The chain recombines TRBV11-2 with TRBJ2-1; no clear D gene. Trimming removed 1 base at V and 0 bases at J, with 7 bases between. In germline, CDR1 is SGHAT, CDR2 FQNNGV. The CDR3 has 15 residues.

The chain employs TRBV28 and TRBJ2-7; D unresolved. The length of the CDR3 is 11 residues. CDR1 is MDHEN, CDR2 SYDVKM, per germline. With 6 bases removed from V and 6 bases from J, the gap between germline ends came to 9 bases. The CDR3 nucleotides are TGTGCCAGCAGCACATCGCTCGAGCAGTACTTC. Translated, it gives CASSTSLEQYF.

This clone was counted a few times. V and J are TRBV5-1 and TRBJ1-5, with TRBD1 identical over 7 bases. The V gene's germline CDR1 is SGHRS and CDR2 YFSETQ. V was clipped by 0 bases and J by 7 bases; unmatched bases: 4. CDR3 length: 14 amino acids. In nucleotides, the CDR3 is TGCGCCAGCAGCTTGGGGACAGGCGGCCAGCCCCAGCATTTT. Protein product: CASSLGTGGQPQHF. Complete variable domain (other parts from reference TRBV5-1 and TRBJ1-5): KAGVTQTPRYLIKTRGQQVTLSCSPISGHRSVSWYQQTPGQGLQFLFEYFSETQRNKGNFPGRFSGRQFSNSRSEMNVSTLELGDSALYLCASSLGTGGQPQHFGDGTRLSIL.

The count of this clone is one. The chain recombines TRBV11-2 with TRBJ2-7; D uncertain. Trimming took 3 bases from V and 3 from J, leaving 12 bases between them. CDR1 and CDR2 from the germline V gene are SGHAT and FQNNGV. The CDR3 contains 14 residues. CDR3 region: CASSFGVTGYEQYF. In DNA, the CDR3 is TGTGCCAGCAGCTTCGGCGTTACGGGCTACGAGCAGTACTTC.

V and J are TRBV9 and TRBJ2-1, with D perhaps being TRBD1 or TRBD2 (5 bases each). The V gene's germline CDR1 is SGDLS and CDR2 YYNGEE. Trimming stripped 4 bases from V and 2 bases from J, with 22 bases between. The CDR3 contains 18 residues. The CDR3 nucleotides are TGTGCCAGCAGCCCCCGATCCTCCGGGACCAACGCCTACAATGAGCAGTTCTTC. The encoded protein is CASSPRSSGTNAYNEQFF.

The chain combines TRBV5-1 with TRBJ2-4, with a possible D match to TRBD1 (6 bases). The CDR3 is made up of 16 amino acids. Germline CDR1 SGHRS, CDR2 YFSETQ. Trimming cost V 2 bases and J 3 bases, with 15 bases left between them. The CDR3 DNA sequence: TGCGCCAGCAGCTTAGAACAGGGCGGCGGCAAAAACATTCAGTACTTC. Its translation: CASSLEQGGGKNIQYF.

The chain links TRBV4-3 to TRBJ1-1, with D perhaps TRBD1 (6 bases). Germline-derived CDR1 and CDR2 are LGHNA and YSLEER. The V gene lost 5 bases and the J gene lost 1 base, with 11 bases spanning the gap. The CDR3 sequence is 14 residues long. The CDR3 loop reads CASSMGHRNTEAFF. In DNA form, the CDR3 reads TGCGCCAGCAGCATGGGACATAGGAACACTGAAGCTTTCTTT.

As for this clone: Other DNA sequences in the same sample also yield this CDR3. This chain links TRBV19 with TRBJ2-3, with D uncertain. The germline gives CDR1 LNHDA, CDR2 SQIVND (reference sequence). This CDR3 comprises 14 residues. The V gene lost 3 bases and the J gene lost 1 base, with 8 bases spanning the gap. The CDR3 here is CASSILAGTDTQYF. The CDR3 region has the DNA TGTGCCAGTAGTATTCTGGCGGGCACAGATACGCAGTATTTT.

This clone has a single count. The CDR3 DNA reads as TGTGCCAGCAGCCTCGGACTGGGGGAGCAGTTCTTC. Translation gives CASSLGLGEQFF. The V and J genes are TRBV11-2 and TRBJ2-1; D might be TRBD2 (5 bases). The V gene's germline CDR1 is SGHAT and CDR2 FQNNGV. Trimming left V 5 bases short and J 10 bases short, with 12 bases between. This CDR3 spans 12 amino acids.

This clone occurred once. The chain couples TRBV3-1 (or the pseudogene TRBV3-2) to TRBJ2-3; no firm D call. The germline CDR1 and CDR2 sequences are LGHDT and YNNKEL (reference sequence). This CDR3 spans 15 amino acids. V gave up 1 base and J gave up 2 bases, with 10 bases separating them. The CDR3 protein is CASSQVGEATDTQYF. The DNA of the CDR3 is TGTGCCAGCAGCCAAGTTGGCGAGGCCACAGATACGCAGTATTTT.

The chain links TRBV5-1 to TRBJ2-6, with unresolved D. There are 14 residues in the CDR3. Germline CDR1 and CDR2: SGHRS and YFSETQ. Deletions cut 2 bases from V and 0 bases from J, with 3 bases between. CDR3 loop: CASSFGSGANVLTF. DNA of the CDR3: TGCGCCAGCAGCTTCGGCTCTGGGGCCAACGTCCTGACTTTC. The full variable domain, in which reference TRBV5-1 and TRBJ2-6 provide the parts outside the CDR3, is KAGVTQTPRYLIKTRGQQVTLSCSPISGHRSVSWYQQTPGQGLQFLFEYFSETQRNKGNFPGRFSGRQFSNSRSEMNVSTLELGDSALYLCASSFGSGANVLTFGAGSRLTVL.

The chain combines TRBV28 with TRBJ1-4, with D uncertain. The CDR3 extends over 11 amino acids. Germline lookup yields CDR1 MDHEN and CDR2 SYDVKM. The germline V and J ends were trimmed by 3 bases and 6 bases, with 2 bases remaining between them. DNA for the CDR3: TGTGCCAGCAGTTTGGATGAAAAACTGTTTTTT. This sequence encodes CASSLDEKLFF.

The rearrangement uses TRBV5-6 and TRBJ1-2; D possibly corresponds to TRBD1 (6 bases). The V end was cut by 0 bases, the J end by 4 bases, with 16 bases between. This CDR3 is 16 amino acids long. Germline values: CDR1 SGHDT, CDR2 YYEEEE. In DNA, the CDR3 is TGTGCCAGCAGCTTGGGCCAGGGGCTTGTGGCCTATGGCTACACCTTC. Amino acid sequence: CASSLGQGLVAYGYTF.

V is TRBV5-4 and J is TRBJ2-1; no definite D call. V was clipped by 1 base and J by 0 bases, with 8 bases between them. Germline-derived CDR1 and CDR2 are SGHNT and YYREEE (reference sequence). The CDR3 is made up of 15 amino acids. In DNA, the CDR3 is TGTGCCAGCAGCTTGTCCCAGAGCTCCTACAATGAGCAGTTCTTC. As protein: CASSLSQSSYNEQFF.

The rearrangement links TRBV9 to TRBJ2-1, with 7 bases identical to TRBD1. Germline-derived CDR1 and CDR2 are SGDLS and YYNGEE. V lost 0 bases and J lost 8; bases outside the gene matches: 8. The CDR3 is made up of 15 amino acids. CDR3 in amino acids: CASSVVVTGTDEQFF. DNA for the CDR3: TGTGCCAGCAGCGTAGTGGTGACAGGGACCGATGAGCAGTTCTTC.

The chain carries TRBV29-1 and TRBJ2-7, with TRBD1 matching 7 bases. Losses at the gene ends were 2 bases for V and 3 bases for J; bases not matched to a gene: 7. The CDR3 length is 14 residues. CDR1 and CDR2 from the germline V gene are SQVTM and ANQGSEA. CDR3: CSVERLGGGYEQYF. The CDR3 nucleotides read TGCAGCGTTGAAAGGTTAGGGGGCGGCTACGAGCAGTACTTC.

The V gene is TRBV3-1 (or the pseudogene TRBV3-2), the J gene TRBJ2-7; D possibly corresponds to TRBD1 (6 bases). CDR3 length equals 15 residues. Germline V gene data show CDR1 as LGHDT and CDR2 as YNNKEL (reference sequence). Trimming shortened V by 0 bases and J by 6 bases, and 15 bases separated the two germline ends. CDR3 loop: CASSQDSAGVGEQYF. CDR3 DNA: TGTGCCAGCAGCCAAGATTCAGCAGGGGTTGGCGAGCAGTACTTC.

This rearrangement joins TRBV19 to TRBJ1-2; TRBD1 matches at 8 bases. V dropped 7 bases and J dropped 2; count of bases not matched to a gene: 6. Germline V lookup: CDR1 LNHDA, CDR2 SQIVND (reference sequence). The CDR3 is 14 residues long. The DNA of the CDR3 is TGTGCCAGTACCCCCGGACAGGGAAACTATGGCTACACCTTC. Encoded protein: CASTPGQGNYGYTF.